The clone carrying this T cell receptor beta chain occurred many times. From the RACE reads, TCRdb called clonotypes with MiXCR, one entry per CDR3 protein. The profile shows approximately 80,000 distinct CDR3 sequences, roughly 10% of them singletons. V lost 6 bases to trimming and J lost 3 bases, with 15 bases between them. The CDR3 is made up of 14 amino acids. Germline CDR1 reads MGHDK; CDR2 reads SYGVNS. This sample stems from a study of human T cells and chemical hapten exposure. Documented time point: patch test 1, 2 weeks after DPC sensitization. The treatment: therapeutic diphenylcyclopropenone sensitization with weekly scalp DPC.

Sequencing used whole blood, obtained in connection with sensitization to the hapten diphenylcyclopropenone (DPC). This TCR was recovered from a woman aged 45 to 65 with alopecia areata. Some clones in this sample may be carry-over from other donors' samples. V is TRBV25-1 and J is TRBJ2-7; either TRBD1 or TRBD2 may supply D (5 bases each). The CDR3 sequence: CASRAGTSIYEQYF. The CDR3 DNA sequence: TGTGCCAGCAGGGCCGGGACGAGCATCTACGAGCAGTACTTC.